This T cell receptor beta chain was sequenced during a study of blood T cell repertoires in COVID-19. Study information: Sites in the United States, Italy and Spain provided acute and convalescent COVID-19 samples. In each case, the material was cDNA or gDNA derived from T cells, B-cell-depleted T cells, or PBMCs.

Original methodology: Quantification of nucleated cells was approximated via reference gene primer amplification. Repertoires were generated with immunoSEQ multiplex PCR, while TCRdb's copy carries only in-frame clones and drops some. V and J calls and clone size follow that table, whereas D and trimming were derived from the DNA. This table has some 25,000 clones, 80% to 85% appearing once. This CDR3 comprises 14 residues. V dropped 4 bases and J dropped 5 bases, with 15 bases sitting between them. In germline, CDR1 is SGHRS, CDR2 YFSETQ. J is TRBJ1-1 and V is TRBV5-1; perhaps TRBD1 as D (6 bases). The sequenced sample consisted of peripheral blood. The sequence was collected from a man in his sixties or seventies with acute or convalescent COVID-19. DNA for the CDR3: TGCGCCAGCAGCGCCCGGACAGAATTGACTGAAGCTTTCTTT. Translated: CASSARTELTEAFF.